The clone carrying this T cell receptor beta chain occurred once. The target antigen is unknown. The germline CDR1 and CDR2 sequences are LNHDA and SQIVND (reference sequence). Trimming left V 0 bases short and J 7 bases short, with 7 bases between. CDR3 length equals 14 residues. The sample belongs to a study of multiple sclerosis patients with progressive multifocal leukoencephalopathy. General study results and limits: No common TRBV or TRBJ usage or pairing appeared at PML. Lower normalized Shannon entropy suggested reduced TRB diversity in most PML patients. Clones expanded at PML were already present before and during natalizumab.

The time point is: before natalizumab initiation. Clones were sequenced by immunoSEQ multiplex PCR, and TCRdb holds only the in-frame ones, with some missing. The sample consists of 25,000 to 35,000 clones, approximately 90% of them appearing once. Sequenced input: PBMCs. The chain links TRBV19 to TRBJ1-6; D gene uncertain. The TCR comes from a human donor with multiple sclerosis. CDR3 coding DNA: TGTGCCAGTAGTATAGAGTACGCGAATTCACCCCTCCACTTT. It encodes CASSIEYANSPLHF.